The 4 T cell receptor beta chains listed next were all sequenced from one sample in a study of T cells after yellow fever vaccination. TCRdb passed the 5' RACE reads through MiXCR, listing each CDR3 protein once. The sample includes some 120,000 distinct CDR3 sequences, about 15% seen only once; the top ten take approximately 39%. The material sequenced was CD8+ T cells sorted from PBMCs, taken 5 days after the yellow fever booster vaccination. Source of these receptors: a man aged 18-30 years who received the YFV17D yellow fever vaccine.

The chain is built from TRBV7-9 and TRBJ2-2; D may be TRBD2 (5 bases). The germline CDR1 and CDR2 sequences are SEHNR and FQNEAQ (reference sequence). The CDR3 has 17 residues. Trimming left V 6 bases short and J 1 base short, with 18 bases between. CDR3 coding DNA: TGTGCCAGCAGGCAACCCGGACTGGCTTTGAACACCGGGGAGCTGTTTTTT. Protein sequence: CASRQPGLALNTGELFF. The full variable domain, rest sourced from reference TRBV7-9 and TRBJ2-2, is DTGVSQNPRHKITKRGQNVTFRCDPISEHNRLYWYRQTLGQGPEFLTYFQNEAQLEKSRLLSDRFSAERPKGSFSTLEIQRTEQGDSAMYLCASRQPGLALNTGELFFGEGSRLTVL.

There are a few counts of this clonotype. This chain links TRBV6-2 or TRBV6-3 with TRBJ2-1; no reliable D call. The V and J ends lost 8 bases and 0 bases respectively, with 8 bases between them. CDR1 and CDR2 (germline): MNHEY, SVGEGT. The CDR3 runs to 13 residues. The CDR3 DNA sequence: TGTGCCAGCTCCCAGAGCTCCTACAATGAGCAGTTCTTC. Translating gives CASSQSSYNEQFF.

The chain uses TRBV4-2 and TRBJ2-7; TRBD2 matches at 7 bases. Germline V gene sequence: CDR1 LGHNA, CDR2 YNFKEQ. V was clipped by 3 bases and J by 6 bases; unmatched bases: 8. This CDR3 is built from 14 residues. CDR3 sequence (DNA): TGTGCCAGCAGCCAGCCTCCCCGCGGGGGCGAGCAGTACTTC. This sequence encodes CASSQPPRGGEQYF.

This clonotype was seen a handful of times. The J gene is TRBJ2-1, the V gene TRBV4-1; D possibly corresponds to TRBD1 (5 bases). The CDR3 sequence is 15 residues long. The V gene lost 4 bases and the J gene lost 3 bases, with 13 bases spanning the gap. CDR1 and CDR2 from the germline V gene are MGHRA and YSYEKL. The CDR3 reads CASSLSTGGYNEQFF. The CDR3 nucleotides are TGCGCCAGCAGCCTATCAACAGGTGGCTACAATGAGCAGTTCTTC.